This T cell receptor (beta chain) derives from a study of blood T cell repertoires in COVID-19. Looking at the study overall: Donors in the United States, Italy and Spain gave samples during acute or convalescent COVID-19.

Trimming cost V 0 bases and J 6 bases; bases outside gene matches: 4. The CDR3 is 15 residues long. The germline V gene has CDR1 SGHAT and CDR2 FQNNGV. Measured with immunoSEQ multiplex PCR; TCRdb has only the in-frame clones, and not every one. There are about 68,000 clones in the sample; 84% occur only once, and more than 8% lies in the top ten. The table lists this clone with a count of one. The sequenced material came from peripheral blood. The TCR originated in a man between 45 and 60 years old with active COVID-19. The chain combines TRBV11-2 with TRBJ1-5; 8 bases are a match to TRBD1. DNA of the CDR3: TGTGCCAGCAGCTTAGACAGGGGGCGCGGTCAGCCCCAGCATTTT. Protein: CASSLDRGRGQPQHF.